These T cell receptor beta chains were read from a single sample in a study of chemoradiotherapy in HPV16-positive cancers. Profiling relied on immunoSEQ multiplex PCR, and the TCRdb table lists in-frame clones only, not all of them. The sample has around 7,700 clones; around four fifths are singletons. This specimen was taken from a patient who underwent chemoradiotherapy. All receptors come from a human donor with HPV-associated anogenital cancer. The CDR3 runs from the conserved cysteine through the conserved F or W. Fields, in order: J gene, CDR3 length, D gene, clone size, V gene, CDR3 protein, CDR3 DNA. D genes are given only for firm matches. Size is stated for part of the rows, as once, few or many counts, or as a class when the clone is expanded.

TRBJ2-1	14	-	-	TRBV11-3	CASSLAAGYNEQFF	TGTGCCAGCAGCTTAGCGGCGGGCTACAATGAGCAGTTCTTC
TRBJ2-3	21	TRBD2	-	TRBV15	CATSSVHPRRGGQEFTDTQYF	TGTGCCACCAGCAGCGTCCATCCCCGGCGGGGGGGCCAGGAATTCACAGATACGCAGTATTTT
TRBJ1-5	15	-	-	TRBV10-1	CASSAAGLCNQPQHF	TGCGCCAGCAGTGCCGCAGGCCTTTGCAATCAGCCCCAGCATTTT
TRBJ2-2	15	TRBD1	-	TRBV4-2	CASSPGQGVWRGAVF	TGTGCCAGCAGCCCGGGACAGGGGGTCTGGCGGGGAGCTGTTTTT
TRBJ1-1	11	-	-	TRBV4-1	CASSQDTRAFF	TGCGCCAGCAGCCAAGATACGCGGGCTTTCTTT
TRBJ2-2	16	-	-	TRBV7-9	CASSLAATVNTGELFF	TGTGCCAGCAGCTTAGCTGCGACAGTTAACACCGGGGAGCTGTTTTTT
TRBJ2-5	14	TRBD1	once	TRBV7-2	CASSPTGARETQYF	TGTGCCAGCAGCCCCACAGGGGCGAGGGAGACCCAGTACTTC
TRBJ1-1	14	-	-	TRBV11-2	CASSLVIRNTEAFF	TGTGCCAGCAGCTTAGTTATAAGGAACACTGAAGCTTTCTTT
TRBJ2-3	12	-	-	TRBV2	CASSIVRDTQYF	TGTGCCAGCAGTATTGTTAGGGATACGCAGTATTTT
TRBJ1-2	14	TRBD1	-	TRBV27	CASSFLTGNYGYTF	TGTGCCAGCAGTTTCCTGACAGGGAACTATGGCTACACCTTC
TRBJ1-2	14	-	once	TRBV18	CASSPGETGYGYTF	TGTGCCAGCTCACCGGGGGAAACCGGGTATGGCTACACCTTC
TRBJ1-1	16	-	-	TRBV6-5	CASSYSGIPGDTEAFF	TGTGCCAGCAGTTACTCCGGGATCCCCGGGGACACTGAAGCTTTCTTT
TRBJ2-5	20	TRBD2	-	TRBV5-1	CASSTPPGLAGGLNRETQYF	TGCGCCAGCAGCACCCCACCGGGACTAGCGGGGGGGCTGAATAGGGAGACCCAGTACTTC
TRBJ2-7	15	TRBD2	-	TRBV19	CASSISGSGAYEQYF	TGTGCCAGTAGTATATCCGGAAGCGGGGCTTACGAGCAGTACTTC
TRBJ1-6	14	-	-	TRBV10-3	CAISEQGRDSPLHF	TGTGCCATCAGTGAGCAGGGCAGGGATTCACCCCTCCACTTT
TRBJ2-7	16	TRBD1	-	TRBV30	CAWSPWTGAFSYEQYF	TGTGCCTGGAGTCCATGGACAGGGGCGTTTTCCTACGAGCAGTACTTC
TRBJ2-6	17	-	-	TRBV9	CASSPRGASSGANVLTF	TGTGCCAGCAGCCCCCGGGGGGCCAGCTCTGGGGCCAACGTCCTGACTTTC
TRBJ2-3	14	-	-	TRBV9	CASSEHGQTDTQYF	TGTGCCAGCAGCGAGCACGGACAGACAGATACGCAGTATTTT
TRBJ2-5	14	TRBD1	-	TRBV25-1	CASSERGHRETQYF	TGTGCCAGCAGTGAAAGGGGGCATCGGGAGACCCAGTACTTC
TRBJ2-3	14	TRBD1	-	TRBV7-2	CASSSNQGADTQYF	TGTGCCAGCAGCTCCAACCAGGGGGCAGATACGCAGTATTTT
TRBJ1-4	14	-	-	TRBV25-1	CASRERTAYEKLFF	TGTGCCAGCAGAGAACGGACAGCTTATGAAAAACTGTTTTTT
TRBJ2-5	16	TRBD2	few	TRBV7-2	CASSSRIAGVAGTQYF	TGTGCCAGCAGCTCCCGAATAGCGGGGGTCGCCGGGACCCAGTACTTC
TRBJ2-4	15	-	-	TRBV19	CASTSPQAAGLTMYF	TGTGCCAGTACCTCCCCTCAGGCAGCCGGTCTAACAATGTACTTC
TRBJ1-6	14	TRBD1	-	TRBV18	CASSLGQGTSPLHF	TGTGCCAGCTCACTCGGACAGGGGACTTCACCCCTCCACTTT
TRBJ2-5	15	TRBD2	-	TRBV7-9	CASSISGGYRETQYF	TGTGCCAGCAGCATTAGCGGGGGGTACAGGGAGACCCAGTACTTC
TRBJ2-7	15	-	-	TRBV9	CASSVALGGGYEQYF	TGTGCCAGCAGCGTAGCGCTCGGGGGCGGCTACGAGCAGTACTTC
TRBJ1-4	16	-	-	TRBV5-1	CASSLGGGVTNEKLFF	TGCGCCAGCAGCTTGGGGGGGGGCGTCACTAATGAAAAACTGTTTTTT
TRBJ2-3	13	-	-	TRBV6-1	CASSEAGTDTQYF	TGTGCCAGCAGTGAAGCGGGAACGGATACGCAGTATTTT
TRBJ1-1	13	-	-	TRBV7-9	CASRERRGTEAFF	TGTGCCAGCAGAGAGCGCCGTGGCACTGAAGCTTTCTTT
TRBJ2-3	15	-	-	TRBV27	CASSLWDQGLDTQYF	TGTGCCAGCAGTTTATGGGACCAAGGTCTAGATACGCAGTATTTT
TRBJ2-7	14	-	-	TRBV27	CASSLGARAYEQYF	TGTGCCAGCAGTTTAGGTGCCCGCGCCTACGAGCAGTACTTC
TRBJ2-3	13	-	-	TRBV30	CAWKSPSTDTQYF	TGTGCCTGGAAGTCTCCATCCACAGATACGCAGTATTTT
TRBJ1-2	12	-	few	TRBV28	CASSLGPYGYTF	TGTGCCAGCAGTTTGGGCCCCTATGGCTACACCTTC
TRBJ1-6	13	-	-	TRBV4-2	CASSQWGGSPLHF	TGTGCCAGCAGCCAATGGGGCGGTTCACCCCTCCACTTT
TRBJ2-7	16	-	-	TRBV15	CATSRDMAQWVDEQYF	TGTGCCACCAGCAGAGATATGGCACAGTGGGTCGACGAGCAGTACTTC
TRBJ2-3	14	-	-	TRBV5-1	CASSLEGKADTQYF	TGCGCCAGCAGCTTGGAAGGAAAGGCAGATACGCAGTATTTT
TRBJ2-7	14	-	-	TRBV28	CASSYRGRSYEQYF	TGTGCCAGCAGTTACCGCGGCCGCTCCTACGAGCAGTACTTC
TRBJ1-5	18	TRBD1	few	TRBV28	CASRTGTGWIDGNQPQHF	TGTGCCAGCAGAACCGGGACAGGGTGGATTGATGGCAATCAGCCCCAGCATTTT
TRBJ1-1	13	-	-	TRBV2	CASSTDKNTEAFF	TGTGCCAGCAGCACCGACAAGAACACTGAAGCTTTCTTT
TRBJ1-6	13	-	-	TRBV6-5	CASRGRADSPLHF	TGTGCCAGCAGGGGCAGGGCGGATTCACCCCTCCACTTT
TRBJ1-1	14	-	-	TRBV5-5	CASSLLAWDTEAFF	TGTGCCAGCAGCTTGCTTGCGTGGGACACTGAAGCTTTCTTT
TRBJ1-2	16	TRBD1	-	TRBV25-1	CASSDSWDRGIYGYTF	TGTGCCAGCAGTGACTCATGGGACAGGGGGATCTATGGCTACACCTTC
TRBJ2-5	13	-	-	TRBV11-3	CASSLTSRETQYF	TGTGCCAGCAGCTTGACTAGTCGAGAGACCCAGTACTTC
TRBJ1-1	15	-	-	TRBV14	CASSQEPGARAEAFF	TGTGCCAGCAGCCAAGAGCCGGGAGCAAGAGCTGAAGCTTTCTTT
TRBJ2-3	16	TRBD2	-	TRBV9	CASSVAGGPLTDTQYF	TGTGCCAGCAGCGTCGCGGGGGGGCCGTTGACAGATACGCAGTATTTT
TRBJ1-3	13	-	-	TRBV6-1	CASETSSGNTIYF	TGTGCCAGCGAAACCAGCTCTGGAAACACCATATATTTT
TRBJ2-5	15	-	-	TRBV14	CASSQGTQGWETQYF	TGTGCCAGCAGCCAAGGGACACAGGGTTGGGAGACCCAGTACTTC
TRBJ1-2	13	TRBD1	few	TRBV6-1	CASRNTGGGGYTF	TGTGCCAGCAGGAATACAGGGGGGGGTGGCTACACCTTC